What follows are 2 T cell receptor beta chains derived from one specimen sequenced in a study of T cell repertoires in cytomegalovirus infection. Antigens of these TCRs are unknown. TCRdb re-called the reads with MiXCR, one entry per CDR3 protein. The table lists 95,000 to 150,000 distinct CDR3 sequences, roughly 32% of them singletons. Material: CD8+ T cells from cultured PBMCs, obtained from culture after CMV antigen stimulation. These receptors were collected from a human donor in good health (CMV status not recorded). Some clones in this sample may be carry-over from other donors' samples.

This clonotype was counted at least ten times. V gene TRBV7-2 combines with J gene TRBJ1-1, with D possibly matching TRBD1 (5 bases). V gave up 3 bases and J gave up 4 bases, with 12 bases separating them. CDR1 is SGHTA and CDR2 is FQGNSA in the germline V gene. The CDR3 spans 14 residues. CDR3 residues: CASSFQGHGTEAFF. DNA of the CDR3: TGTGCCAGCAGCTTCCAGGGCCACGGCACTGAAGCTTTCTTT.

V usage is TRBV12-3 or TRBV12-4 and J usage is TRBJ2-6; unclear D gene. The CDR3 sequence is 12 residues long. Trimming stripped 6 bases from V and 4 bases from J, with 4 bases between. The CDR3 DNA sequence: TGTGCCAGCAGCCTGGGGGCCAACGTCCTGACTTTC. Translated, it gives CASSLGANVLTF.